The rows below give T cell receptor beta chains drawn from one sample of a study of blood T cell repertoires in COVID-19. Assay: immunoSEQ multiplex PCR; the TCRdb copy retains only in-frame clones and omits some. This sample yields 250,000 or so clones, of which approximately 86% are seen a single time; around 0.8% belongs to the top ten. Material for sequencing was peripheral blood. The receptors derive from a young woman with acute or convalescent COVID-19. The CDR3 runs from the conserved cysteine through the conserved F or W. Fields, in order: J gene, clone size, D gene, V gene, CDR3 DNA, CDR3 protein. The D gene is left open where the match is weak. Size is omitted from some rows. Given values are once, few, many or a class for expanded clones.

j_call: TRBJ2-1
clone_size: .
d_call: TRBD1
v_call: TRBV4-3
cdr3_nt: TGCGCCAGCAGCCAAGATACAGGGGGCAATGAGCAGTTCTTC
cdr3_aa: CASSQDTGGNEQFF

j_call: TRBJ1-5
clone_size: .
d_call: TRBD1
v_call: TRBV24-1
cdr3_nt: TGTGCCACCAGTGATTCTCTTTTGACAGGGCGAAATCAGCCCCAGCATTTT
cdr3_aa: CATSDSLLTGRNQPQHF

j_call: TRBJ2-1
clone_size: once
d_call: TRBD2
v_call: TRBV7-3
cdr3_nt: TGTGCCAGCAGCTTACGACTAGCGGGGCACAATGAGCAGTTCTTC
cdr3_aa: CASSLRLAGHNEQFF

j_call: TRBJ2-7
clone_size: .
d_call: .
v_call: TRBV6-5
cdr3_nt: TGTGCCAGCAGCCCGGGACATTCGACCTACGAGCAGTACTTC
cdr3_aa: CASSPGHSTYEQYF

j_call: TRBJ2-3
clone_size: .
d_call: TRBD1
v_call: TRBV13
cdr3_nt: TGTGCCAGCAGCCCCGGGGACAGGGGAACAGATACGCAGTATTTT
cdr3_aa: CASSPGDRGTDTQYF

j_call: TRBJ2-5
clone_size: .
d_call: .
v_call: TRBV7-2
cdr3_nt: TGTGCCAGCAGCTTACGGACTGTTACGGAGACCCAGTACTTC
cdr3_aa: CASSLRTVTETQYF

j_call: TRBJ1-1
clone_size: few
d_call: TRBD1
v_call: TRBV6-5
cdr3_nt: TGTGCCAGCAGTTACGGGGACAGACTGAACACTGAAGCTTTCTTT
cdr3_aa: CASSYGDRLNTEAFF

j_call: TRBJ2-1
clone_size: .
d_call: TRBD2
v_call: TRBV27
cdr3_nt: TGTGCCAGCAGTCGAGGACTAGCGGGAGCCTACAATGAGCAGTTCTTC
cdr3_aa: CASSRGLAGAYNEQFF

j_call: TRBJ2-5
clone_size: once
d_call: TRBD1
v_call: TRBV19
cdr3_nt: TGTGCCAGTAGTATAGGATCGGGACAGAGGAAAGAGACCCAGTACTTC
cdr3_aa: CASSIGSGQRKETQYF

j_call: TRBJ2-1
clone_size: .
d_call: TRBD2
v_call: TRBV9
cdr3_nt: TGTGCCAGCAGCGTAGATGCAGGCGGACTAGCGGGTAATGAGCAGTTCTTC
cdr3_aa: CASSVDAGGLAGNEQFF

j_call: TRBJ1-3
clone_size: .
d_call: .
v_call: TRBV10-3
cdr3_nt: TGTGCCATCAGTGAGTCAGGCAGGATCCCTGGAAACACCATATATTTT
cdr3_aa: CAISESGRIPGNTIYF

j_call: TRBJ1-1
clone_size: .
d_call: .
v_call: TRBV18
cdr3_nt: TGTGCCAGCTCACCCCGGCGGGATCTGAACACTGAAGCTTTCTTT
cdr3_aa: CASSPRRDLNTEAFF

j_call: TRBJ2-2
clone_size: .
d_call: TRBD1
v_call: TRBV19
cdr3_nt: TGTGCCAGTAGTAACAGGGGGCTTGGATTGAACACCGGGGAGCTGTTTTTT
cdr3_aa: CASSNRGLGLNTGELFF

j_call: TRBJ2-7
clone_size: .
d_call: TRBD1
v_call: TRBV4-1
cdr3_nt: TGCGCCAGCAGCCTGGACAGGCGAGGCTACGAGCAGTACTTC
cdr3_aa: CASSLDRRGYEQYF

j_call: TRBJ2-5
clone_size: .
d_call: TRBD2
v_call: TRBV4-2
cdr3_nt: TGTGCCAGCAGCCAAGTGGCTAGCGGGACCGAAGAGACCCAGTACTTC
cdr3_aa: CASSQVASGTEETQYF

j_call: TRBJ1-5
clone_size: .
d_call: .
v_call: TRBV19
cdr3_nt: TGTGCCACTACGGACAATTTCAATCAGCCCCAGCATTTT
cdr3_aa: CATTDNFNQPQHF

j_call: TRBJ2-7
clone_size: .
d_call: TRBD1
v_call: TRBV10-3
cdr3_nt: TGTGCCATCAGCTCACAGGGGCTGTACGAGCAGTACTTC
cdr3_aa: CAISSQGLYEQYF

j_call: TRBJ2-1
clone_size: .
d_call: .
v_call: TRBV6-5
cdr3_nt: TGTGCCAGCCGCCTTTATAGTTCCTACAATGAGCAGTTCTTC
cdr3_aa: CASRLYSSYNEQFF

j_call: TRBJ1-2
clone_size: .
d_call: TRBD1
v_call: TRBV27
cdr3_nt: TGTGCCAGCAGTTTATCGGGACAGGCGAACTATGGCTACACCTTC
cdr3_aa: CASSLSGQANYGYTF

j_call: TRBJ1-1
clone_size: .
d_call: .
v_call: TRBV10-2
cdr3_nt: TGCGCCAGCAGTGAAGGAGGTGGGACTGAAGCTTTCTTT
cdr3_aa: CASSEGGGTEAFF

j_call: TRBJ1-4
clone_size: .
d_call: .
v_call: TRBV24-1
cdr3_nt: TGTGCCACCAGTGACAGGGCATCGGGAAAACTGTTTTTT
cdr3_aa: CATSDRASGKLFF

j_call: TRBJ2-7
clone_size: .
d_call: TRBD2
v_call: TRBV18
cdr3_nt: TGTGCCAGCTCACGTACCGGGACTAGCGTCGAGCAGTACTTC
cdr3_aa: CASSRTGTSVEQYF

j_call: TRBJ1-2
clone_size: .
d_call: TRBD1
v_call: TRBV7-2
cdr3_nt: TGTGCCAGCAGCCCACGAAGGGACAGGGCAGATGGCTACACCTTC
cdr3_aa: CASSPRRDRADGYTF

j_call: TRBJ2-5
clone_size: .
d_call: .
v_call: TRBV5-1
cdr3_nt: TGCGCCAGCAGCTTGAGACCGTCAGGGACCCAGTACTTC
cdr3_aa: CASSLRPSGTQYF

j_call: TRBJ2-3
clone_size: .
d_call: TRBD2
v_call: TRBV15
cdr3_nt: TGTGCCACCAGCTGGGGACTAGCGGGGCGATACACAGATACGCAGTATTTT
cdr3_aa: CATSWGLAGRYTDTQYF